The present T cell receptor beta chain was sequenced within a study of blood T cell repertoires in COVID-19 (dated by TCRdb to about 2020). A note on the overall study: Samples from collaborators originated in the United States, Italy and Spain and spanned both the acute and convalescent phases of COVID-19. Deeply sampled blood TCRbeta repertoires from subjects exposed to, actively infected with, or recovered from COVID-19 were included in the dataset. The repertoires were released in a freely available public database intended as a resource for research on the immune response to SARS-CoV-2. Where HLA class I and class II types were available, the types were taken from metadata supplied by the sample provider, not from assay-based typing. The material from the prospective study consisted of cDNA or gDNA derived from T cells, B-cell-depleted T cells, or PBMCs. The sample metadata nearly always contained a de-identified subject ID, COVID-19 status, age in years and sex. The samples were drawn from the first 160 participants of the ongoing ImmuneRACE study and from over 950 subjects provided by 6 global collaborators. The full study reports these points: The quantity of clinical and demographic metadata differed by source and by participant and was supplied without curation.

TCRbeta CDR3 regions were amplified from genomic DNA by means of the immunoSEQ Assay, a bias-controlled multiplex PCR. As for the original processing: The number of nucleated cells in each sample was estimated by amplification of reference gene primers within the assay. To quantify the absolute abundance of each unique TCRbeta CDR3 rearrangement, sequence reads were collapsed and filtered. Productive Simpson clonality was computed per sample as the square root of Simpson's diversity index over productive rearrangements. The source is immuneACCESS, and TCRdb retained only in-frame sequences with V and J called. Part of the clones is not carried over; for the studies checked, unresolved V genes explain less than half of this, and the remainder is unexplained. D and trimming come from the DNA, and the V and J calls and clone size come from that table. In all, the sample holds under 150,000 clones, and approximately 90% of those were seen once. The ten largest clones represent around 28% of the sample.

Each collaborating institution followed its own protocols to collect whole blood in K2EDTA tubes. For TCRbeta analysis, collaborator samples were shipped as frozen whole blood, as isolated PBMCs, or as DNA extracted from either sample type. Per the germline V gene, MGHRA is the CDR1 and YSYEKL is the CDR2. CDR3 length: 14 amino acids, cysteine to phenylalanine. Of the read, only the CDR3 DNA is kept; its 42 bases are in frame from base 1. Relative to germline, V is missing 5 bases and J is missing 3 bases, with 4 bases of the junction outside any gene match. Concerning this clone: Its antigen is currently not known. No per-base quality is available; no much larger clone lies one base away.

This TCR was sampled from a human donor in a cohort sampled during active COVID-19. Recombination connected TRBV4-1 to TRBJ1-1, and TRBD1 matches 9 of the central bases. Specimen: peripheral blood. The DNA is TGCGCCAGCAGCTTACAGGGGGCGGACACTGAAGCTTTCTTT. This is translated as CASSLQGADTEAFF.